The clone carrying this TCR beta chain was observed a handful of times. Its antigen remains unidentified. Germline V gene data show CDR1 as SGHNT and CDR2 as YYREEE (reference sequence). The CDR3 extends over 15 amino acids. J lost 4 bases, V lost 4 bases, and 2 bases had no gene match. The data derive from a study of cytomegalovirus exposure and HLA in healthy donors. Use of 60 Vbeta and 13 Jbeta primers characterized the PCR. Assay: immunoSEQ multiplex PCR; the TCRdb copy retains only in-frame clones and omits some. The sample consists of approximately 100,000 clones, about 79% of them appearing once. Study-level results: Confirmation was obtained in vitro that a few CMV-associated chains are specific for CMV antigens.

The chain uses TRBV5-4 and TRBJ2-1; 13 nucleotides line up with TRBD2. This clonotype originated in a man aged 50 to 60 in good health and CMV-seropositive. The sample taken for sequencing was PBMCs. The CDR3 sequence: CASSRTSGSYNEQFF. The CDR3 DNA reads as TGTGCCAGCAGCCGGACTAGCGGGAGTTACAATGAGCAGTTCTTC.